This passage covers 28 T cell receptor beta chains from one sample sequenced in a study of identical twins. TCRdb reprocessed the 5' RACE reads with MiXCR, giving one entry per CDR3 protein. The table records 300,000 to 400,000 distinct CDR3 sequences, 10% to 15% of them present only once. This sample also appeared in a second study, on yellow fever vaccine responses in identical twins.

Input material: CD8+ T cells sorted from blood. These receptor sequences come from a woman in her late teens or twenties in good health.

This rearrangement joins TRBV6-4 to TRBJ2-2; TRBD2 aligns across 7 bases. Germline values: CDR1 MRHNA, CDR2 SNTAGT. This CDR3 has 14 residues. J gave up 7 bases and V 6 bases, and 8 bases lay outside the gene matches. As DNA, the CDR3 is TGTGCCAGCAGCCCGACTAGCCCGGGCGGGGAGCTGTTTTTT. Protein sequence: CASSPTSPGGELFF.

Here the CDR3 DNA reads TGTGCTAGTGGTTTGGTACGATTGGACAGGGGTACCTCACGGCAGTACGTC. This encodes CASGLVRLDRGTSRQYV. The rearrangement uses TRBV12-5 and TRBJ2-7, with 9 bases matching TRBD1. Looked up from germline, CDR1 is LGHNT and CDR2 is FRNRAP. CDR3 length equals 17 residues. J lost 9 bases, V lost 0 bases, and 15 bases had no gene match.

This clonotype was detected a few times. V gene TRBV2 combines with J gene TRBJ2-5; D could derive from TRBD1 or TRBD2 (5 bases each). CDR3 length: 13 amino acids. V was shortened by 5 bases and J by 5 bases, with 12 bases between the two germline ends. Germline CDR1 and CDR2: SNHLY and FYNNEI. CDR3 coding DNA: TGTGCCAGCAGTCCTGGGACCGCGGAGACCCAGTACTTC. Residues: CASSPGTAETQYF.

This clonotype came up many times. The chain couples TRBV7-3 to TRBJ2-1, with 10 bases that match TRBD2. The CDR3 is made up of 16 amino acids. V trimming: 5 bases; J trimming: 6 bases; junction bases outside the gene matches: 10. Germline V gives CDR1 SGHTA, CDR2 FQGTGA. In DNA form, the CDR3 reads TGTGCCAGCAGCCAGCCCGAGCGGGAGGGTAGCAATGAGCAGTTCTTC. This encodes CASSQPEREGSNEQFF. The full variable domain, completed using reference TRBV7-3 and TRBJ2-1, is GAGVSQTPSNKVTEKGKYVELRCDPISGHTALYWYRQSLGQGPEFLIYFQGTGAADDSGLPNDRFFAVRPEGSVSTLKIQRTERGDSAVYLCASSQPEREGSNEQFFGPGTRLTVL.

The V gene is TRBV7-6, the J gene TRBJ2-2; D may match TRBD1 or TRBD2 (5 bases each). V lost 5 bases, J lost 3 bases, and 13 bases lay in between. CDR1 is SGHVS, CDR2 FNYEAQ, per germline. The CDR3 contains 15 residues. CDR3 loop: CASSPGRVYTGELFF. For the CDR3, the DNA is TGTGCCAGCAGCCCGGGGCGGGTATACACCGGGGAGCTGTTTTTT.

In this sample, this clonotype turned up a few times. CDR3 nucleotide sequence: TGCAGCTCCATAGGGACAGGGACTAACTATGGCTACACCTTC. Its translation is CSSIGTGTNYGYTF. The chain uses TRBV29-1 and TRBJ1-2, with TRBD1 matching over 9 bases. Germline CDR1 SQVTM, CDR2 ANQGSEA. The CDR3 loop spans 14 amino acids. Unmatched junction bases numbered 7, after V lost 8 bases and J lost 0 bases.

The chain uses TRBV2 and TRBJ2-7; the match to TRBD1 covers 8 bases. This CDR3 has 12 amino acids. The V segment lost 10 bases and the J segment 0 bases; nucleotides outside the gene matches: 2. Germline V gives CDR1 SNHLY, CDR2 FYNNEI. CDR3 sequence reads: CATDRGSYEQYF. In DNA, the CDR3 is TGTGCCACCGACAGGGGCTCCTACGAGCAGTACTTC.

This clonotype showed up just a few times. The chain recombines TRBV6-1 with TRBJ1-1, with no clear D. Germline CDR1 is MNHNS and CDR2 is SASEGT. This CDR3 spans 14 amino acids. The V end was cut by 2 bases, the J end by 1 base, with 8 bases between. The CDR3 sequence is CASSEFSGNTEAFF. In DNA, the CDR3 is TGTGCCAGCAGTGAATTCTCGGGGAACACTGAAGCTTTCTTT.

The table lists this clonotype with a few counts. The gene calls are TRBV3-1 and TRBJ2-7, with unresolved D. V was pared by 4 bases and J by 2 bases, with 12 bases between. This CDR3 comprises 14 residues. Per germline, CDR1 LGHDT and CDR2 YNNKEL (reference sequence). The CDR3 coding sequence is TGTGCCAGCAGCCCAGAGTACCCACCCTACGAGCAGTACTTC. Encoded protein: CASSPEYPPYEQYF.

The gene calls are TRBV5-4 and TRBJ2-7, with D uncertain. The CDR3 spans 13 residues. V was clipped by 3 bases and J by 4 bases, with 11 bases between them. Germline loops: CDR1 SGHNT, CDR2 YYREEE (reference sequence). The CDR3 here is CASSSDRSYEQYV. The DNA for the CDR3 is TGTGCCAGCAGCTCGGACCGATCTTACGAGCAGTACGTC.

This sequence joins TRBV20-1 and TRBJ2-3; TRBD2 matches at 9 bases. Germline CDR1 DFQATT, CDR2 SNEGSKA (reference sequence). This CDR3 has 15 amino acids. V trimming: 0 bases; J trimming: 3 bases; junction bases outside the gene matches: 4. The DNA of the CDR3 is TGCAGTGCTAGAGATGGTAGCGGGAGTACAGATACGCAGTATTTT. It specifies CSARDGSGSTDTQYF.

For this clonotype: Its ends do not fully match the called genes, so a read error is possible. V usage is TRBV9 and J usage is TRBJ2-1, with TRBD1 as a possible D gene (5 bases). The germline V gene encodes CDR1 SGDLS and CDR2 YYNGEE. The CDR3 totals 14 residues. CDR3 sequence: CASSIARQYNEQFF. The CDR3 DNA sequence: TGTGCCAGCAGCATAGCTAGACAGTACAACGAGCAGTTCTTC.

This clonotype was seen more than once but under ten times. The gene calls are TRBV4-1 and TRBJ1-4; TRBD1 aligns across 9 bases. This CDR3 is 16 amino acids long. The V gene end was trimmed by 2 bases and the J gene end by 8 bases; junction bases not matched to a gene: 9. Germline assignment: CDR1 MGHRA and CDR2 YSYEKL. In DNA, the CDR3 is TGCGCCAGCAGCCAAATTCTTACGGGACAGGGCGAAAAACTGTTTTTT. Amino acids: CASSQILTGQGEKLFF.

This clonotype was seen only a few times. CDR3 sequence: CASTLAGGPPYNEQFF. CDR3 bases: TGTGCCAGCACATTAGCGGGAGGGCCCCCCTACAATGAGCAGTTCTTC. The chain combines TRBV7-9 with TRBJ2-1, with TRBD2 matching over 11 bases. The ends lost 7 bases at V and 2 bases at J; junction bases unmatched: 7. This CDR3 spans 16 amino acids. The germline V gene encodes CDR1 SEHNR and CDR2 FQNEAQ (reference sequence).

There are a few counts of this clonotype. The chain recombines TRBV13 with TRBJ2-5; D is unclear. This CDR3 is built from 14 residues. The V end lost 1 base, the J end lost 3 bases, and 9 bases lay between the germline ends. Germline-derived CDR1 and CDR2 are PRHDT and FYEKMQ (reference sequence). DNA for the CDR3: TGTGCCAGCAGCTTAGCGATTGAGGAAGAGACCCAGTACTTC. Protein sequence: CASSLAIEEETQYF.

A few counts support this clonotype. This chain uses TRBV7-9 with TRBJ2-7; tentatively, D is TRBD2 (5 bases). V shed 2 bases and J shed 4 bases, with 15 bases lying between them. The CDR3 is 15 amino acids. CDR1 and CDR2 from the germline V gene are SEHNR and FQNEAQ (reference sequence). The CDR3 is CASSLTRTETYEQYF. The CDR3 DNA follows: TGTGCCAGCAGCTTAACAAGGACTGAAACTTACGAGCAGTACTTC.

The chain uses TRBV9 and TRBJ2-1, with a possible D match to TRBD2 (6 bases). This CDR3 region has 10 residues. The germline V gene encodes CDR1 SGDLS and CDR2 YYNGEE. V lost 7 bases to trimming and J lost 9 bases, with 8 bases between them. The DNA of the CDR3 is TGTGCCAGCGGGGGGAGTGAGCAGTTCTTC. Its protein is CASGGSEQFF.

Only a few counts were recorded for this clonotype. The chain carries TRBV27 and TRBJ1-1, with a weak D call TRBD1 (5 bases). The CDR3 runs 15 residues. The germline V and J ends were trimmed by 3 bases and 4 bases, with 15 bases remaining between them. Germline V gene sequence: CDR1 MNHEY, CDR2 SMNVEV (reference sequence). CDR3 residues: CASSFNGGGSTEAFF. The CDR3 DNA reads TGTGCCAGCAGTTTCAACGGGGGGGGGTCCACTGAAGCTTTCTTT.

A few counts support this clonotype. The rearrangement joins TRBV11-2 to TRBJ2-7, with TRBD2 identical over 8 bases. The germline CDR1 and CDR2 sequences are SGHAT and FQNNGV. Trimming removed 3 bases from V and 2 bases from J; junction bases left unmatched: 0. The CDR3 totals 13 residues. CDR3 residues: CASSFGGAYEQYV. The DNA for the CDR3 is TGTGCCAGCAGCTTCGGGGGGGCCTACGAGCAGTACGTC.

The V call is TRBV5-1, the J call TRBJ1-1; maybe TRBD1 (5 bases). Germline CDR1 is SGHRS and CDR2 is YFSETQ. This CDR3 has 17 amino acids. Trimming removed 0 bases at V and 1 base at J, with 16 bases between. The CDR3 sequence is CASSLGGDPFRNTEAFF. CDR3 nucleotides: TGCGCCAGCAGCTTGGGAGGGGACCCTTTTCGGAACACTGAAGCTTTCTTT.

The genes are TRBV27 and TRBJ2-2; the match to TRBD1 covers 9 bases. CDR1 is MNHEY and CDR2 is SMNVEV in the germline V gene (reference sequence). CDR3 size: 14 residues. The J segment lost 7 bases and the V segment lost 3 bases, leaving 3 bases of the junction unmatched. The CDR3 protein is CASSLGQGVGELFF. For the CDR3, the DNA is TGTGCCAGCAGTTTGGGACAGGGAGTCGGGGAGCTGTTTTTT.

This clonotype appeared a few times. This chain links TRBV6-6 with TRBJ1-4; D ambiguous. This CDR3 comprises 13 residues. From germline, CDR1 is MNHNY and CDR2 SVGAGI (reference sequence). Trimming took 6 bases from V and 8 from J, leaving 13 bases between them. The CDR3 DNA reads TGTGCCAGCAGATACAGCATTAGCGAAAAACTGTTTTTT. Translating it yields CASRYSISEKLFF.

In its sample, this clonotype was seen a few times. The chain has TRBV27 and TRBJ2-7; D may correspond to TRBD1 or TRBD2 (5 bases each). Germline CDR1 MNHEY, CDR2 SMNVEV (reference sequence). The V end was cut by 6 bases, the J end by 7 bases, with 10 bases between. This CDR3 has 11 residues. The CDR3 DNA follows: TGTGCCAGCAGGGGGACCGGGGAGCAGTACTTC. It encodes CASRGTGEQYF.

This clonotype was detected ten times or more. V gene TRBV12-5 combines with J gene TRBJ2-1; tentative D call: TRBD2 (6 bases). Germline CDR1 is LGHNT and CDR2 is FRNRAP. Trimming stripped 5 bases from V and 0 bases from J, with 11 bases between. This CDR3 is built from 15 residues. For the CDR3, the DNA is TGTGCTAGTGGTCCTGGGGGGAGCTCCTACAATGAGCAGTTCTTC. Its translation is CASGPGGSSYNEQFF.

This clonotype was observed a few times. The V call is TRBV29-1, the J call TRBJ2-6; D is unresolved. Germline V lookup: CDR1 SQVTM, CDR2 ANQGSEA. Trimming shortened V by 4 bases and J by 0 bases, and 10 bases separated the two germline ends. The CDR3 runs to 15 residues. The CDR3 coding sequence is TGCAGCGTTGTCTCGACAAGCTCTGGGGCCAACGTCCTGACTTTC. As protein: CSVVSTSSGANVLTF.

The chain recombines TRBV9 with TRBJ2-1; D is unclear. V gave up 0 bases and J gave up 2 bases, with 9 bases separating them. CDR1 and CDR2 (germline): SGDLS, YYNGEE. The CDR3 sequence is 15 residues long. CDR3 in DNA: TGTGCCAGCAGCGTAGACCGAGCAGCCTACAATGAGCAGTTCTTC. Its protein product is CASSVDRAAYNEQFF.

This clonotype has a handful of counts. The chain combines TRBV19 with TRBJ2-5, with D unresolved. The CDR3 length is 12 residues. Trimming shortened V by 7 bases and J by 5 bases, and 11 bases separated the two germline ends. The germline V gene has CDR1 LNHDA and CDR2 SQIVND (reference sequence). This chain's CDR3 is CASMADTETQYF. As DNA, the CDR3 is TGTGCCAGTATGGCAGATACGGAGACCCAGTACTTC.

This clonotype was observed a few times. The V gene is TRBV24-1, the J gene TRBJ1-5; D uncertain. The V gene's germline CDR1 is KGHDR and CDR2 SFDVKD. Trimming cost V 5 bases and J 1 base, with 8 bases left between them. The CDR3 contains 14 residues. In DNA, the CDR3 is TGTGCCACCAGTGCCGCGGTCAGCAATCAGCCCCAGCATTTT. It encodes CATSAAVSNQPQHF.